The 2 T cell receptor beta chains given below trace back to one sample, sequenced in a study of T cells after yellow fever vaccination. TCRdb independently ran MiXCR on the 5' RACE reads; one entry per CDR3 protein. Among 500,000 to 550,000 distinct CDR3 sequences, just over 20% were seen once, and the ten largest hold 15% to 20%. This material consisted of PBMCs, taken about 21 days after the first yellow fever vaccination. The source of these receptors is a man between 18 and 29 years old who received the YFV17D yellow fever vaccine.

The CDR3 DNA sequence: TGTGCCAGCAGCTTATGGGGGGATAATGAGCAGTTCTTC. Encoded protein: CASSLWGDNEQFF. This rearrangement joins TRBV7-3 to TRBJ2-1; a possible D gene is TRBD2 (6 bases). Trimming took off 2 bases at V and 7 bases at J, with 9 bases between the two ends. CDR1 is SGHTA, CDR2 FQGTGA, per germline. The CDR3 extends over 13 amino acids.

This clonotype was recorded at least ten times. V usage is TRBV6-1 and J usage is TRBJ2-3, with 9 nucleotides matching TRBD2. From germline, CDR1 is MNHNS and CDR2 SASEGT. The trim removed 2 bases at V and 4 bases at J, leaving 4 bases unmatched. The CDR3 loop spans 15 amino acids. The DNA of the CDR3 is TGTGCCAGCAGTGAAAAATCTAGCGGGGCAGATACGCAGTATTTT. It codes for CASSEKSSGADTQYF.